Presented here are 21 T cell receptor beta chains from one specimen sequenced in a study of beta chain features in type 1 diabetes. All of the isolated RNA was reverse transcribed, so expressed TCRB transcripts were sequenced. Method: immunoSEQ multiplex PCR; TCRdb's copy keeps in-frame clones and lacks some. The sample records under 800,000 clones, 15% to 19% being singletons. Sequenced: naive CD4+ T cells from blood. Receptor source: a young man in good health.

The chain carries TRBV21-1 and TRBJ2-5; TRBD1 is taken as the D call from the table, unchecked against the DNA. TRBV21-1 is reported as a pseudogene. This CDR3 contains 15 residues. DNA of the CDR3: TGTGCCAGCAGCAAAGTCAGGGGAGCTGGGGAGACCCAGTACTTC. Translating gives CASSKVRGAGETQYF.

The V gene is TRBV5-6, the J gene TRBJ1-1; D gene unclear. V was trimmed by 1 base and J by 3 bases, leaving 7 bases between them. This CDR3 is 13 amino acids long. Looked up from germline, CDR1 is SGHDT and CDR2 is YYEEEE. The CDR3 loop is CASSLTSYTEAFF. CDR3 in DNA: TGTGCCAGCAGCTTGACGTCTTACACTGAAGCTTTCTTT.

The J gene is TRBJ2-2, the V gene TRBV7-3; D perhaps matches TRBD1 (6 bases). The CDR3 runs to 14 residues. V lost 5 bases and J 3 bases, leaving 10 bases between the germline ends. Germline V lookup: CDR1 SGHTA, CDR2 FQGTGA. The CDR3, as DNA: TGTGCCAGCAGCCAATACAGGGACACCGGGGAGCTGTTTTTT. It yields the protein CASSQYRDTGELFF.

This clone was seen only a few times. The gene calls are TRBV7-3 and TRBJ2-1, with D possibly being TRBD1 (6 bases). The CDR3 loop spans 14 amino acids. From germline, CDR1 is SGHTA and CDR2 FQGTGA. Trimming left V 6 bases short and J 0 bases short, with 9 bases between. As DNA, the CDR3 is TGTGCCAGCAGGGTGGACAGCTCCTACAATGAGCAGTTCTTC. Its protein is CASRVDSSYNEQFF.

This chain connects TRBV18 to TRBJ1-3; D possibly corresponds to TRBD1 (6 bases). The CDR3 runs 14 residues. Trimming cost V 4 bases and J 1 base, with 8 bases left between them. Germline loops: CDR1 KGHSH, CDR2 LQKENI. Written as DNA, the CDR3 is TGTGCCAGCTCACAACAGGGTTCTGGAAACACCATATATTTT. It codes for CASSQQGSGNTIYF.

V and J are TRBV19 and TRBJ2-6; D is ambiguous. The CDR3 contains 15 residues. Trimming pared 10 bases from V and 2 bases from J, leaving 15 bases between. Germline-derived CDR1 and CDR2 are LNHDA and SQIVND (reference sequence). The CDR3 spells CATSLRFTGANVLTF. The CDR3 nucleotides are TGTGCCACCTCGCTCAGGTTTACTGGGGCCAACGTCCTGACTTTC.

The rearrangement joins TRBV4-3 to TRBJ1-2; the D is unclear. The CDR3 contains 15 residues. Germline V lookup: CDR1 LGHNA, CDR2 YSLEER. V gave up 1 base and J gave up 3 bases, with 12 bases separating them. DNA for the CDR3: TGCGCCAGCAGCCAAGGAGGGTTTAAGGACTATGGCTACACCTTC. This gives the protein CASSQGGFKDYGYTF.

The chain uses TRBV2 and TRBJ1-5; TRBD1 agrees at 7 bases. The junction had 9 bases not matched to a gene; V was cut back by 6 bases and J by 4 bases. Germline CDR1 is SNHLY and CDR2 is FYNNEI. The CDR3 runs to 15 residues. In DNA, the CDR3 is TGTGCCAGCAGCGAACAGGGGTTTACGAATCAGCCCCAGCATTTT. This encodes CASSEQGFTNQPQHF.

Written as DNA, the CDR3 is TGTGCCAGCAGGCCTGCGGACAGGGGCCCCCGGAACACTGAAGCTTTCTTT. Translated: CASRPADRGPRNTEAFF. The chain combines TRBV7-9 with TRBJ1-1; 9 bases match TRBD1. V shed 6 bases and J 1 base; nucleotides not matched to a gene: 12. This CDR3 comprises 17 residues. The V gene's germline CDR1 is SEHNR and CDR2 FQNEAQ (reference sequence).

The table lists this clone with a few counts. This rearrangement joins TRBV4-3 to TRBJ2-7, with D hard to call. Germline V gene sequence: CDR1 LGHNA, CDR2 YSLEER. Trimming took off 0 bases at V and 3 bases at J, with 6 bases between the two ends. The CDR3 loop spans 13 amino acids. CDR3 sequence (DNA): TGCGCCAGCAGCCAAGAGTCCTTCTACGAGCAGTACTTC. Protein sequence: CASSQESFYEQYF.

In DNA form, the CDR3 reads TGCGCCAGCAAGCCAAGGGGGGTAGCCAGGTTCGATACGCAGTATTTT. It translates to CASKPRGVARFDTQYF. This rearrangement joins TRBV4-1 to TRBJ2-3; tentatively, D is TRBD1 or TRBD2 (6 bases each). The CDR3 consists of 16 residues. Deletions cut 7 bases from V and 6 bases from J, with 23 bases between. CDR1 MGHRA and CDR2 YSYEKL come from the germline V gene.

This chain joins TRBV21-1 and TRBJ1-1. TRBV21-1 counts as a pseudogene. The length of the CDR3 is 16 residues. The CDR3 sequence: CASSKAAGLLNTEAFF. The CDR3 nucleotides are TGTGCCAGCAGCAAAGCGGCGGGACTGCTGAACACTGAAGCTTTCTTT.

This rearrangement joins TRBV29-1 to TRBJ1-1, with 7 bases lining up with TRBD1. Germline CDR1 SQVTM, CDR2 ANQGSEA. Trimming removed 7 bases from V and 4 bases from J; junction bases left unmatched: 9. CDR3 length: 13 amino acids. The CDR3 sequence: CSAQTGQGTEAFF. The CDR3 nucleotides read TGCAGCGCTCAGACAGGGCAAGGCACTGAAGCTTTCTTT.

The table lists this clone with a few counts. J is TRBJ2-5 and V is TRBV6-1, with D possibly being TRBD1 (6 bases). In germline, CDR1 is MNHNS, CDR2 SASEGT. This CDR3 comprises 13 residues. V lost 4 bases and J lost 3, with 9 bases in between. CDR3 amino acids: CASSVAGEETQYF. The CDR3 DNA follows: TGTGCCAGCAGTGTAGCAGGGGAAGAGACCCAGTACTTC.

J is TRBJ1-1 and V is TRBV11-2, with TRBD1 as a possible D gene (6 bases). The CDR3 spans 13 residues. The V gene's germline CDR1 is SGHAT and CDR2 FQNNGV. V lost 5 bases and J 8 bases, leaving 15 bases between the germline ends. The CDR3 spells CASSTGTVKEAFF. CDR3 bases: TGTGCCAGCAGCACAGGGACCGTCAAAGAAGCTTTCTTT.

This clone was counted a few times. This chain's CDR3 is CASSLADPGTEAFF. The CDR3 DNA reads as TGCGCCAGCAGCTTGGCAGACCCAGGCACTGAAGCTTTCTTT. The chain is built from TRBV5-1 and TRBJ1-1; D gene uncertain. Germline V gene data show CDR1 as SGHRS and CDR2 as YFSETQ. Between the trimmed V and J ends, which lost 0 bases and 4 bases, there was a span of 10 bases. This CDR3 has 14 amino acids.

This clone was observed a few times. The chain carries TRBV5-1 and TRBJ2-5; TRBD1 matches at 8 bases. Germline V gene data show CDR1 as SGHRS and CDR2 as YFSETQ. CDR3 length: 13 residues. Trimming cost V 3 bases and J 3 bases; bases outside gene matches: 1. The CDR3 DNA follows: TGCGCCAGCAGCTCGACAGGGGAAGAGACCCAGTACTTC. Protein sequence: CASSSTGEETQYF.

The CDR3 region is CASSERSAGGETQYF. CDR3 nucleotide sequence: TGCGCCAGCAGCGAAAGGTCGGCGGGAGGGGAGACCCAGTACTTC. The chain couples TRBV5-1 to TRBJ2-5, with 9 bases aligning to TRBD2. The CDR3 spans 15 residues. V lost 4 bases, J lost 5 bases, and 9 bases stayed unmatched. Germline assignment: CDR1 SGHRS and CDR2 YFSETQ.

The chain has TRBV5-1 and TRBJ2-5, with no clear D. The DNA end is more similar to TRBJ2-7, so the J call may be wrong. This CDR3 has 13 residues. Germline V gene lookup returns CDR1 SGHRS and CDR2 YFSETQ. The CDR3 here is CASSLEASYEQYF. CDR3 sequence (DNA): TGCGCCAGCAGCTTGGAAGCTTCCTACGAGCAGTACTTC.

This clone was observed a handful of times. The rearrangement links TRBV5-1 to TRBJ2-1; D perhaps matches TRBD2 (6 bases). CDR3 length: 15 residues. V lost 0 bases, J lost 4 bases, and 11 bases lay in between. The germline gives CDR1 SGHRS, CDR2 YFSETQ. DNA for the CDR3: TGCGCCAGCAGCTTGGGGGGAGGAAGGTACAATGAGCAGTTCTTC. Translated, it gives CASSLGGGRYNEQFF.

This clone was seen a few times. CDR3: CASSFSGKGEKLFF. The CDR3 coding sequence is TGTGCCAGCAGTTTCTCGGGGAAGGGCGAAAAACTGTTTTTT. This rearrangement joins TRBV28 to TRBJ1-4, with D uncertain. The CDR3 contains 14 residues. Germline V gene data show CDR1 as MDHEN and CDR2 as SYDVKM. Between the trimmed V and J ends, which lost 3 bases and 8 bases, there was a span of 13 bases.